A selection of T cell receptor beta chains follows, all from one sample in a study of blood T cell repertoires in COVID-19. Data came from immunoSEQ multiplex PCR; TCRdb stores just in-frame clones and leaves some out. The sample carries around 340,000 clones, 86% recorded once. Input material: PBMCs or T cells enriched from blood (not recorded which). The receptors derive from a woman aged 40-49 years with acute COVID-19. Both conserved end residues are part of each CDR3. Each record gives: V gene, D gene, clone size, J gene, CDR3 length, CDR3 DNA, CDR3 protein. A D gene is named only where the DNA matches it firmly. Clone size appears in some rows only: once, few, many, or a class for an expanded clone.

>TRBV6-2/TRBV6-3|TRBD2|.|TRBJ2-5|17
TGTGCCAGCAGTTACCCCTTACTAGCGGGGGATCAAGAGACCCAGTACTTC
CASSYPLLAGDQETQYF
>TRBV5-5|TRBD1|.|TRBJ2-4|14
TGTGCCAGCAGCCTGGACAGGGTCCAAAACATTCAGTACTTC
CASSLDRVQNIQYF
>TRBV7-9|.|.|TRBJ1-1|17
TGTGCCAGCAGCTTAGCATTCCGCGGACAGTTAAAAGCTGAAGCTTTCTTT
CASSLAFRGQLKAEAFF
>TRBV5-1|TRBD1|.|TRBJ2-7|14
TGCGCCAGCAGCCTAGGACAGGGACCCTACGAGCAGTACTTC
CASSLGQGPYEQYF
>TRBV27|TRBD1|.|TRBJ2-1|18
TGTGCCAGCAGCCAGGATGGCAACGGAATGGACAGGTACAATGAGCAGTTCTTC
CASSQDGNGMDRYNEQFF
>TRBV19|TRBD1|few|TRBJ2-2|17
TGTGCCAGTAGCGACAACAGGGGGAAAACGAACACCGGGGAGCTGTTTTTT
CASSDNRGKTNTGELFF
>TRBV11-2|TRBD1|.|TRBJ1-2|13
TGTGCCAGCAGCCCCGACAGGGGGCCTGGCTACACCTTC
CASSPDRGPGYTF
>TRBV18|TRBD2|.|TRBJ2-1|15
TGTGCCAGCTCACTAGGACTAGCGGGGAACAATGAGCAGTTCTTC
CASSLGLAGNNEQFF
>TRBV6-5|.|.|TRBJ1-5|14
TGTGCCAGCAGTTATCAGAATAGCAATCAGCCCCAGCATTTT
CASSYQNSNQPQHF
>TRBV12-3/TRBV12-4|.|few|TRBJ1-2|12
TGTGCCAGCAGTTTTGTAATCGATGGCTACACCTTC
CASSFVIDGYTF
>TRBV19|TRBD1|.|TRBJ2-6|19
TGTGCCAGTAGTATAGTTGAGGGACAGGGGGCGCCCGGGGCCAACGTCCTGACTTTC
CASSIVEGQGAPGANVLTF
>TRBV9|TRBD1|.|TRBJ1-1|15
TGTGCCAGCAGCCCCCGGTCGGGCAGGGGGGAAGGGGCTTTCTTT
CASSPRSGRGEGAFF
>TRBV7-9|TRBD1|.|TRBJ1-5|16
TGTGCCAGCACTAAAACCGGGACAGGCGTCTGGCAGCCCCAGCATTTT
CASTKTGTGVWQPQHF
>TRBV18|.|.|TRBJ2-5|15
TGTGCCAGCTCACCACGTGTGATACCCGGAGAGACCCAGTACTTC
CASSPRVIPGETQYF
>TRBV10-3|TRBD2|.|TRBJ2-3|15
TGTGCCATCAGCGCTACTAGCGGGAGCGCAGATACGCAGTATTTT
CAISATSGSADTQYF
>TRBV7-2|TRBD1|.|TRBJ2-2|14
TGTGCCAGCATCCCGGGACAGGGTTCCGGGGAGCTGTTTTTT
CASIPGQGSGELFF
>TRBV5-6|.|.|TRBJ2-7|14
TGTGCCAGCAGCTTGAGTCCGGGGGCCTACGAGCAGTACTTC
CASSLSPGAYEQYF
>TRBV27|TRBD1|.|TRBJ2-7|17
TGTGCCAGCAGTCCTCGACCTGGGACAGCTAAACCCTACGAGCAGTACTTC
CASSPRPGTAKPYEQYF
>TRBV28|TRBD1|.|TRBJ1-5|14
TGTGCCAGCCGCCGGGACAGGGGGCCCCAGCCCCAGCATTTT
CASRRDRGPQPQHF
>TRBV6-1|.|.|TRBJ2-2|18
TGTGCCAGCAGTGAACTCCAAGGGTTTAGAGGGTACGCCGGGGAGCTGTTTTTT
CASSELQGFRGYAGELFF
>TRBV18|.|.|TRBJ2-3|14
TGTGCCAGCTCACCGTCCGGGAACACAGATACGCAGTATTTT
CASSPSGNTDTQYF
>TRBV3-1/TRBV3-2|.|once|TRBJ2-2|15
TGTGCCAGCAGCCTGACCCCGAGGGTCACCGGGGAGCTGTTTTTT
CASSLTPRVTGELFF
>TRBV5-1|.|.|TRBJ2-1|15
TGCGCCAGCAGCCAGGCGGACGGGATCCCCAATGAGCAGTTCTTC
CASSQADGIPNEQFF
>TRBV2|TRBD1|.|TRBJ2-1|17
TGTGCCAGCAGTGTGGACAGGGCATACTCCTCCTACAATGAGCAGTTCTTC
CASSVDRAYSSYNEQFF
>TRBV7-3|.|.|TRBJ2-3|12
TGTGCCAGCAGCTCAAGGGGGGATACGCAGTATTTT
CASSSRGDTQYF
>TRBV29-1|TRBD2|.|TRBJ2-1|15
TGCAGCGTTGAGGGGACTAGCGGGAGGGGCGCACGGCAGTTCTTC
CSVEGTSGRGARQFF
>TRBV6-5|.|.|TRBJ1-3|15
TGTGCCAGCAGGAAGAGTCCCTCCCATGGAAACACCATATATTTT
CASRKSPSHGNTIYF
>TRBV19|.|.|TRBJ1-5|13
TGTGCCAGTAGTATGGAGGGTAGTAAGCCCCAGCATTTT
CASSMEGSKPQHF
>TRBV7-2|TRBD2|.|TRBJ2-7|17
TGTGCCAGCAGCTTTATCCCCCCTAGCGGGTACTCCTACGAGCAGTACTTC
CASSFIPPSGYSYEQYF
>TRBV11-3|TRBD2|few|TRBJ2-1|15
TGTGCCAGCAGCCAAGGACTAGCGGGTCGGTATGAGCAGTTCTTC
CASSQGLAGRYEQFF
>TRBV28|TRBD2|.|TRBJ2-4|21
TGTGCCAGCAGTTGGGGTATCGGGACTAGCGGAGATGGGGCAAACAAAAACATTCAGTACTTC
CASSWGIGTSGDGANKNIQYF
>TRBV19|.|.|TRBJ1-5|17
TGTGCCAGTAGTATTACTATAGGGGCGGGGAGCAATCAGCCCCAGCATTTT
CASSITIGAGSNQPQHF
>TRBV18|.|.|TRBJ2-5|12
TGTGCCAGCTCACCGGGAGGAGAGACCCAGTACTTC
CASSPGGETQYF
>TRBV15|TRBD1|.|TRBJ1-4|16
TGTGCCACCAGCAGAGCACCCGGGACAGGGGTTGAAAAACTGTTTTTT
CATSRAPGTGVEKLFF
>TRBV7-2|TRBD1|.|TRBJ1-6|14
TGTGCCAGCAGCTTAGTAGGGGGCGGTTCACCCCTCCACTTT
CASSLVGGGSPLHF
>TRBV19|.|.|TRBJ1-1|12
TGTGCCAGTAGTTATTTATCCACTGAAGCTTTCTTT
CASSYLSTEAFF
>TRBV7-8|TRBD1|.|TRBJ1-1|15
TGTGCCAGCAGCTCCATGGGACAGAACCTCGTTGAAGCTTTCTTT
CASSSMGQNLVEAFF
>TRBV7-8|TRBD2|.|TRBJ2-3|15
TGTGCCAGCAGCCGAAGGGACTATTCCACAGATACGCAGTATTTT
CASSRRDYSTDTQYF
>TRBV7-6|TRBD1|.|TRBJ1-6|15
TGTGCCAGCAGCCCAGGGACAGGGCGGGATTCACCCCTCCACTTT
CASSPGTGRDSPLHF
>TRBV3-1/TRBV3-2|TRBD1|once|TRBJ1-4|12
TGTGCCAGCAGCCAAGTAACAGGGGAACTGTTTTTT
CASSQVTGELFF
>TRBV7-3|.|.|TRBJ2-2|16
TGTGCCAGCAGCCTGAGATGGCAGGCGAACACCGGGGAGCTGTTTTTT
CASSLRWQANTGELFF
>TRBV5-5|.|few|TRBJ1-2|15
TGTGCCAGCAGCTCCCAGGGGAGAGCTAACTATGGCTACACCTTC
CASSSQGRANYGYTF
>TRBV7-3|.|.|TRBJ2-3|17
TGTGCCAGCAGCTTAGGATGGGGCGGGCGGGACACAGATACGCAGTATTTT
CASSLGWGGRDTDTQYF
>TRBV28|.|.|TRBJ1-4|15
TGTGCCAGCACACTGCGGACAGATTCTAATGAAAAACTGTTTTTT
CASTLRTDSNEKLFF